A selection of T cell receptor beta chains follows, all from one sample in a study of Graves' ophthalmopathy and Graves' hyperthyroidism. A single record per CDR3 protein comes from TCRdb applying MiXCR to the multiplex PCR reads. Altogether under 350,000 distinct CDR3 sequences are present, roughly a sixth being singletons, with the ten largest covering roughly an eighth. The sequencing sample was made of peripheral blood. The receptors shown here come from an adult man with Graves' ophthalmopathy. CDR3s include the opening cysteine and the closing phenylalanine or tryptophan.

v_call,j_call,cdr3_aa
TRBV12-5,TRBJ2-5,CASGLPAVEETQYF
TRBV15,TRBJ1-5,CATSRDQGGGQPQHF
TRBV6-1,TRBJ1-1,CASSRDKIMNTEAFF
TRBV12-3/TRBV12-4,TRBJ1-1,CASSPWTRNTEAFF
TRBV15,TRBJ2-7,CATSRAGEHEQYF
TRBV7-2,TRBJ2-5,CASSSAAHSQETQYF
TRBV20-1,TRBJ1-3,CSAAPESRGTIYF
TRBV27,TRBJ2-7,CASRDPGAVNEQYF
TRBV6-5,TRBJ1-1,CASSYMGESEAFF
TRBV9,TRBJ2-5,CASSVGTSVFQETQYF
TRBV4-3,TRBJ2-7,CASSQLRDRGEQYF
TRBV18,TRBJ1-2,CASSPNGDGYTF
TRBV20-1,TRBJ1-1,CSASKDNALNTEAFF
TRBV6-1,TRBJ2-7,CASRPGRGLDEQYF
TRBV7-8,TRBJ2-7,CASSLARSGRYEQYF
TRBV20-1,TRBJ2-7,CSARVSARGLSEQYF
TRBV2,TRBJ1-1,CASIWDTEAFF
TRBV20-1,TRBJ2-5,CSAKLAGTKNQETQYF
TRBV3-1,TRBJ2-7,CASSQASYEQYF
TRBV7-9,TRBJ1-1,CASSRRQGATEAFF
TRBV5-4,TRBJ2-7,CASRQGVTYEQYF
TRBV29-1,TRBJ1-2,CSVVDRDGRRGLWGYNF